This entry features one TCR beta chain sequence. This could be a read error, since a much larger clone is one nucleotide away. From germline, CDR1 is MNHNY and CDR2 SVGAGI (reference sequence). This CDR3 has 12 residues. This entry belongs to a study of tumor-infiltrating lymphocytes in primary liver carcinoma. Blood RNA was derived from unsorted whole blood, and germline DNA was extracted too. There were only treatment-naive patients, all with chronic HBV infection. Presurgery, about 4 milliliters of peripheral blood were collected. A constant-region primer primed TCR beta cDNA synthesis from 450 to 550 ng of total RNA. The TCR beta library was amplified through three nested multiplex PCR rounds in a modified ARM-PCR procedure. The study ran its first two PCR rounds for approximately 11 cycles each, using TRBV1-TRBV30 forward primers and a C-beta reverse primer. TCRdb re-called the multiplex PCR reads with MiXCR, one entry per CDR3 protein. The table has approximately 310,000 distinct CDR3 sequences, 65% seen once.

The sequenced material came from peripheral blood. The sequence derives from a man in his forties or fifties with primary liver carcinoma and hepatitis B virus infection. This chain links TRBV6-6 with TRBJ2-7; tentatively, D is TRBD1 (5 bases). As DNA, the CDR3 is TGTGCCAGCAGAGTCAGGGCCTACGACCAGTACTTC. The encoded protein is CASRVRAYDQYF.